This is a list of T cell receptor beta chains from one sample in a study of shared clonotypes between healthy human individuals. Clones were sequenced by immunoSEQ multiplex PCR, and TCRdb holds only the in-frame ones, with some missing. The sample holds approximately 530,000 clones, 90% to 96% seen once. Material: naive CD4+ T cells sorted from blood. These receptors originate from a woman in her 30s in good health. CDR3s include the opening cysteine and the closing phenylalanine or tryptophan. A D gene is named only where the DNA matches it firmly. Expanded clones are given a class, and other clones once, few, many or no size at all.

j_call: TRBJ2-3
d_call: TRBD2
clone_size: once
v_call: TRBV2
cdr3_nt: TGTGCCAGCTCCCAGCGGGAGCTAGGTGATACGCAGTATTTT
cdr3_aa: CASSQRELGDTQYF

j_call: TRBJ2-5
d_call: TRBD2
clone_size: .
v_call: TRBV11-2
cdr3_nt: TGTGCCAGCAGCCCCGGGACTAGCGGGACGGAGACCCAGTACTTC
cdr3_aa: CASSPGTSGTETQYF

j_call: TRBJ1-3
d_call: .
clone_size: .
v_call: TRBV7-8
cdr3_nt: TGTGCCAGCAGCTTAGCTTTCTCTGGAAACACCATATATTTT
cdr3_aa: CASSLAFSGNTIYF

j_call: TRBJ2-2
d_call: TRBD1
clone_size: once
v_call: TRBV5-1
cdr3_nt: TGCGCCAGCAGCTATCCTAAAAGGGTAGGACAGGGGACGAACACCGGGGAGCTGTTTTTT
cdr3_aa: CASSYPKRVGQGTNTGELFF

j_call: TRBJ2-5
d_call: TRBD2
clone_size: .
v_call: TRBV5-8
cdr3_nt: TGTGCCAGCAACGCCGCCGCGGGGGTCATAGAGACCCAGTACTTC
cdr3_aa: CASNAAAGVIETQYF

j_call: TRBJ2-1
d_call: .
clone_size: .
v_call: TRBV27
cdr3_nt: TGTGCCAGCAGTTTAGTGGAGTGGCTAGGGGAGATTAATGAGCAGTTCTTC
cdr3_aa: CASSLVEWLGEINEQFF

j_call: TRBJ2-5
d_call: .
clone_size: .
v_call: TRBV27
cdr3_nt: TGTGCCAGCCTTCGCACCCCTCGGCAGGGTCTAGAGACCCAGTACTTC
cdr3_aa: CASLRTPRQGLETQYF

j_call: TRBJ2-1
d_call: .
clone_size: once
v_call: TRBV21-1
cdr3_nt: TGTGCCAGCAGCAAAGGCCCGGACGAGCTTTATGAGCAGTTCTTC
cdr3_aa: CASSKGPDELYEQFF

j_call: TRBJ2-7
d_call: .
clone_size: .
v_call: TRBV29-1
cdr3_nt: TGCAGCGTTGAAGAAACCAAAACACAGGGCAACGGCGAGCAGTACTTC
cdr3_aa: CSVEETKTQGNGEQYF

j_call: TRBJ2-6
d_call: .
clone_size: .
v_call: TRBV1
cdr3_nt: TGCACCAGCAGCATCTTACGTTTGTGCAGTCGGGCCAACGTCCTGACTTTC
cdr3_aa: CTSSILRLCSRANVLTF

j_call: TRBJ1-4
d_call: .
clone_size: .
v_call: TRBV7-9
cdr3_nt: TGTGCCAGCAGCCCCACAAGAACCGGGGAAAAACTGTTTTTT
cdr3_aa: CASSPTRTGEKLFF

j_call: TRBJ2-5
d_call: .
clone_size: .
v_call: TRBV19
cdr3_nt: TGTGCCAGTGGAAGGACAGACGTGATGGAGACCCAGTACTTC
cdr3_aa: CASGRTDVMETQYF

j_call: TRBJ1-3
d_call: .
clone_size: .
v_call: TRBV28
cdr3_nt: TGTGCCAGCAGTTTAGTTGGGCAGGGGTCTGGAAACACCATATATTTT
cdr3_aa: CASSLVGQGSGNTIYF

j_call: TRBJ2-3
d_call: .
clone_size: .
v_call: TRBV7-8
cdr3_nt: TGTGCCAGCAGCTTAGCAGAGAGTACGCAGTATTTT
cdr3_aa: CASSLAESTQYF

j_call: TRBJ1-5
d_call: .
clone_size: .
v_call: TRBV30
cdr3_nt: TGTGCCTGGAGTGTGACAGCGTCCCTTAGCAATCAGCCCCAGCATTTT
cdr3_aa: CAWSVTASLSNQPQHF

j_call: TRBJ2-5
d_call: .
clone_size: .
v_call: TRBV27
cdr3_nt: TGTGCCAGCAGTTTATGGCCAGAACAAGAGACCCAGTACTTC
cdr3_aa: CASSLWPEQETQYF

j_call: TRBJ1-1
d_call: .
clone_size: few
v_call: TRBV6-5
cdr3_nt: TGTGCCAGCAGTGTCGACCGCGTTGAAGCTTTCTTT
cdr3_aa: CASSVDRVEAFF

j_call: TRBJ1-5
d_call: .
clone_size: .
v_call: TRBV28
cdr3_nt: TGTGCCAGCAATTTCGGCATAAACAATCAGCCCCAGCATTTT
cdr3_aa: CASNFGINNQPQHF

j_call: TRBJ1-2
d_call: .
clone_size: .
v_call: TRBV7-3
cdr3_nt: TGTGCCAGCAGCTTAGCCTCAGGGGCTGGCTACACCTTC
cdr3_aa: CASSLASGAGYTF

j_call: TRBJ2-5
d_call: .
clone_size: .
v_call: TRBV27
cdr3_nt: TGTGCCAGCAGTTTATACGGGGGTGGGGAGACCCAGTACTTC
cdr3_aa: CASSLYGGGETQYF

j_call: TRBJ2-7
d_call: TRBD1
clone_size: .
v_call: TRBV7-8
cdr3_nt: TGTGCCAGCAGCAGGGGACAGCCCTCCTACGAGCAGTACTTC
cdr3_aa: CASSRGQPSYEQYF

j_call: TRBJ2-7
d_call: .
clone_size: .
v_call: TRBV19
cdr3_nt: TGTGCCAGTAGTTCCGACGAGGCAGGGGCCTACGAGCAGTACTTC
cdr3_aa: CASSSDEAGAYEQYF

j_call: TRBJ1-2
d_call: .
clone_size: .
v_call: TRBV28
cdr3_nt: TGTGCCAGCAGTTTACTTGGCTATGGCTACACCTTC
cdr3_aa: CASSLLGYGYTF

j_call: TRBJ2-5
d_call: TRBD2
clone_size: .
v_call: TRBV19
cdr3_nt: TGTGCCAGTAGCCCTAGCGGGAGGGCCGCTGAGACCCAGTACTTC
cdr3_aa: CASSPSGRAAETQYF

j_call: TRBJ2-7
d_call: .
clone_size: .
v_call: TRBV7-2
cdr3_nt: TGTGCCAGCAGTCTTGGGCGGGAAAAAACCTACGAGCAGTACTTC
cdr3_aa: CASSLGREKTYEQYF

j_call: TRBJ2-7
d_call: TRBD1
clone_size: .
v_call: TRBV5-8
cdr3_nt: TGTGCCAGCAGCCGCCGGGACAGGGACTACGAGCAGTACTTC
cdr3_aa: CASSRRDRDYEQYF

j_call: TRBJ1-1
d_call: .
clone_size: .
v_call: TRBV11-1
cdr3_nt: TGTGCCAGCAGCACGCCGGGACAGAACACTGAAGCTTTCTTT
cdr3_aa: CASSTPGQNTEAFF

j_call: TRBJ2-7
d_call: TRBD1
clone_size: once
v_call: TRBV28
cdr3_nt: TGTGCCAGCAGTTTCCGGACAGGCGGCACTTACGAGCAGTACTTC
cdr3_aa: CASSFRTGGTYEQYF

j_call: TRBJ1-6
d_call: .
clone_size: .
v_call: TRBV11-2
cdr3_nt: TGTGCCAGCAGCTACCAGGGAATTTCACCCCTCCACTTT
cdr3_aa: CASSYQGISPLHF

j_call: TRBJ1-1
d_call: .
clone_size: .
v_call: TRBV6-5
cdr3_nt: TGTGCCAGCAGTTACGGCCGGAAGAACACTGAAGCTTTCTTT
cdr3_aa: CASSYGRKNTEAFF

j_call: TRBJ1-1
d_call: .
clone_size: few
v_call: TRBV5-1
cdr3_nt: TGCGCCAGCAGCTTGGAAGGAGAAGCTTTCTTT
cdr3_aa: CASSLEGEAFF

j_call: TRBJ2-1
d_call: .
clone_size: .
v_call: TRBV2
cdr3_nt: TGTGCCACCGACGCCCGCCGGGGGAATGAGCAGTTCTTC
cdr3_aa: CATDARRGNEQFF

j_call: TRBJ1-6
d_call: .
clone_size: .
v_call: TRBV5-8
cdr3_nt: TGTGCCAGCAGGCGAGGGTTGTCTAATTCACCCCTCCACTTT
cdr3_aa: CASRRGLSNSPLHF

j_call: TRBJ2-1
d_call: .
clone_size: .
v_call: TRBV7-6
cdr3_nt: TGTGCCAGCAGCTTAGCGGAGGCGCGCGGGGAGCAGTTCTTC
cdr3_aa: CASSLAEARGEQFF

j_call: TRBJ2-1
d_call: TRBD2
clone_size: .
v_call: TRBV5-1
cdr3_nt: TGCGCCAGCAGCTTGGCCGCTAGCGGGAGAACGTACAATGAGCAGTTCTTC
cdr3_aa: CASSLAASGRTYNEQFF

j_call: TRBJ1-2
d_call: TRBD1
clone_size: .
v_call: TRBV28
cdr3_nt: TGTGCCAGCACCTCAGGGGGCAAAGGCTATGGCTACACCTTC
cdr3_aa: CASTSGGKGYGYTF

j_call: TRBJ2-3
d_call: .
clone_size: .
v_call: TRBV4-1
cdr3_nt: TGCGCCAGCAGCCAAAGAGAGTCGGGAGTTCAAGATACGCAGTATTTT
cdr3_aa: CASSQRESGVQDTQYF

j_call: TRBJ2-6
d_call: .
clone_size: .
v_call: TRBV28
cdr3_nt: TGTGCCAGCAGAACCGGGGCAGGGGCCAACGTCCTGACTTTC
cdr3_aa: CASRTGAGANVLTF

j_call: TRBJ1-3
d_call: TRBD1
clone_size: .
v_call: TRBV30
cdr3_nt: TGTGCCTGGAGATTTCAGGGGGCGGGTGGAAACACCATATATTTT
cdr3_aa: CAWRFQGAGGNTIYF

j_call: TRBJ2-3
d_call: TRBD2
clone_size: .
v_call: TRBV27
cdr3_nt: TGTGCCAGCAGTGCGCCGGGCGGGAGGAGTGCAGATACGCAGTATTTT
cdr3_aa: CASSAPGGRSADTQYF

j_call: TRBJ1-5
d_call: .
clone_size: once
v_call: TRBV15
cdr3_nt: TGTGCCACCAGCAGGACAGTTGTCTTTCAGCCCCAGCATTTT
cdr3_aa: CATSRTVVFQPQHF

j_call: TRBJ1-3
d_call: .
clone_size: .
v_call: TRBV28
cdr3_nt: TGTGCCAGCAGTTACCAAGGGGGCTCTGGAAACACCATATATTTT
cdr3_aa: CASSYQGGSGNTIYF

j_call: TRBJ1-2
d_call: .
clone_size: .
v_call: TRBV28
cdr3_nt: TGTGCCAGCAGTCCCGCGGAGGGGACTTGGGTCGGCTACACCTTC
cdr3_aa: CASSPAEGTWVGYTF